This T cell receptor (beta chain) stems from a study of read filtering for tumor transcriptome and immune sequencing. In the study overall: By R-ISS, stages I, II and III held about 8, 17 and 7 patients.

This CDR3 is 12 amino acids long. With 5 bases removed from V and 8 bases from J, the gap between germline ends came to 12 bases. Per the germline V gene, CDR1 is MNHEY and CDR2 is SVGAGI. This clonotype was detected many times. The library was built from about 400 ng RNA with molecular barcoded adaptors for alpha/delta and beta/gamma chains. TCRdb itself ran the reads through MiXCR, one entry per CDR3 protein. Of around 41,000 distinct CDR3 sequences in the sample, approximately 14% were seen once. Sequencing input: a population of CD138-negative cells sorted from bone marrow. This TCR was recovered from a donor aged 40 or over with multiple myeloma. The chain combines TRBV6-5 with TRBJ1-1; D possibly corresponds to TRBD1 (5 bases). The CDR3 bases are TGTGCCAGCAGTCGTCCGGGGCCAGAAGCTTTCTTT. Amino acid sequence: CASSRPGPEAFF.